This T cell receptor (beta chain) appears in the sequencing data of a study of CD8 T cells in Susac syndrome. The authors reverse transcribed roughly 0.5 to 1 ug RNA with random hexamers. The method of amplification for TCR beta CDR3 was immunoSEQ multiplex PCR, covering 54 Vbeta and 13 Jbeta. A single record per CDR3 protein comes from TCRdb applying MiXCR to the immunoSEQ multiplex PCR reads. The table lists about 200,000 distinct CDR3 sequences, 85% to 95% of them singletons, with approximately 0.082% in the top ten. Whole-study results and caveats: The number of individuals included in the study's TCR sequencing and HLA analysis was acknowledged as relatively small.

Each multiple sclerosis control was a treatment-naive patient with relapsing-remitting disease that was either stable or active. With regard to this clonotype: Its antigen remains unknown.

With 4 bases removed from V and 2 bases from J, the gap between germline ends came to 11 bases. The germline V gene encodes CDR1 DFQATT and CDR2 SNEGSKA (reference sequence). The CDR3 sequence is 13 residues long. The chain couples TRBV20-1 to TRBJ1-1; maybe TRBD1 (6 bases). The source of this sequence is a human donor with multiple sclerosis. Sequenced sample: CD4+ T cells from PBMCs. As DNA, the CDR3 is TGCAGTGCTAATGGGACACCCAACACTGAAGCTTTCTTT. It codes for CSANGTPNTEAFF.